This section outlines one T cell receptor beta chain sequence together with its context. Its antigen is currently unknown. V shed 4 bases and J shed 4 bases, with 16 bases lying between them. This CDR3 spans 15 amino acids. Germline loops: CDR1 ENHRY, CDR2 SYGVKD. These data come from a study of Graves' ophthalmopathy and Graves' hyperthyroidism. Study outcomes and limitations: Most thyroid clonotypes with frequency above 0.001 were detected in blood too. Both a roughly 66% sensitivity and a 72.22% specificity characterized the model's predictions of ophthalmopathy progression.

From RNA, the CDR3 regions of TCR beta chains were amplified and sequenced. Second-round multiplex PCR came after a first-round RT-PCR that employed HTBI primers. TCRdb reprocessed the multiplex PCR reads via MiXCR and lists one record per CDR3 protein. Of about 550,000 distinct CDR3 sequences in the sample, under 40% are singletons; the top ten hold 3.5% to 4.5%. The chain combines TRBV10-3 with TRBJ1-2; no clear D gene. Sequenced sample: peripheral blood or thyroid tissue (not recorded which). The clonotype was recovered from an adult man with Graves' hyperthyroidism. The CDR3 DNA is TGTGCCATCAGTGGACTAGCGGGAGGGTCCTATGGCTACACCTTC. Its protein product is CAISGLAGGSYGYTF.